The 5 T cell receptor beta chains below come from one sample, sequenced in a study of T cell repertoires in cytomegalovirus infection. TCRdb ran MiXCR on the reads and lists one entry per CDR3 protein. This sample has about 250,000 distinct CDR3 sequences, with more than 15% found just once. The sequenced sample consisted of CD8+ T cells from PBMCs. These receptor sequences come from a human donor in good health (CMV status not recorded). Some clones in this sample may be carry-over from other donors' samples.

The chain recombines TRBV9 with TRBJ1-2; possible D gene TRBD1, 6 bases. This CDR3 comprises 17 residues. The V end was cut by 0 bases, the J end by 0 bases, with 15 bases between. The V gene's germline CDR1 is SGDLS and CDR2 YYNGEE. The CDR3 here is CASSVDLGAGANYGYTF. The CDR3 DNA sequence: TGTGCCAGCAGCGTAGACTTGGGGGCAGGAGCTAACTATGGCTACACCTTC.

This clonotype has more than one count but fewer than ten. V is TRBV27 and J is TRBJ2-3, with TRBD2 as a possible D gene (6 bases). CDR1 and CDR2 from the germline V gene are MNHEY and SMNVEV (reference sequence). Deletions cut 2 bases from V and 4 bases from J, with 13 bases between. CDR3 length equals 15 residues. CDR3 sequence: CASSLVGGLADTQYF. In DNA, the CDR3 is TGTGCCAGCAGTTTAGTCGGAGGGTTAGCAGATACGCAGTATTTT.

This clonotype was counted only a few times. The chain employs TRBV10-3 and TRBJ2-7; 12 nucleotides line up with TRBD1. This CDR3 region has 14 residues. Trimming at V came to 4 bases and at J to 5 bases, leaving 3 bases not matched to a gene. Germline V lookup: CDR1 ENHRY, CDR2 SYGVKD. CDR3 residues: CAISGGQGANEQYF. The CDR3 region has the DNA TGTGCCATCAGTGGGGGACAGGGGGCGAACGAGCAGTACTTC.

This clonotype has just a few counts. V gene TRBV6-5 combines with J gene TRBJ2-2; 9 bases are a match to TRBD2. There are 16 residues in the CDR3. In germline, CDR1 is MNHEY, CDR2 SVGAGI. With V trimmed by 1 base and J by 4 bases, 4 bases remained unmatched. The CDR3 region has the DNA TGTGCCAGCAGTTACTTGGCGGGGGGGAGCACCGGGGAGCTGTTTTTT. Its protein product is CASSYLAGGSTGELFF.

This chain links TRBV20-1 with TRBJ2-4, with D hard to call. Germline assignment: CDR1 DFQATT and CDR2 SNEGSKA (reference sequence). CDR3 length equals 14 residues. Trimming removed 3 bases from V and 0 bases from J, with 9 bases in between. In DNA, the CDR3 is TGCAGTGCTAGTGGTTTCGTAGCCAAAAACATTCAGTACTTC. This encodes CSASGFVAKNIQYF.